This section outlines one T cell receptor beta chain sequence together with its context. Between the trimmed V and J ends, which lost 9 bases and 0 bases, there was a span of 9 bases. The CDR3 runs to 13 residues. Germline V gene lookup returns CDR1 MNHNS and CDR2 SASEGT. The data were obtained in a study of cytomegalovirus exposure and HLA in healthy donors. Vbeta (60) and Jbeta (13) primers were used in the PCR. The data were produced by immunoSEQ multiplex PCR, yet TCRdb's version contains in-frame clones alone and is incomplete. The sample consists of 180,000 or so clones, less than 90% of them appearing once.

Sample: PBMCs. This chain links TRBV6-1 with TRBJ1-5, with D possibly being TRBD1 (6 bases). The receptor was derived from a woman in her 30s in good health and CMV-seronegative. CDR3 bases: TGTGCCAGTCAGGGGTATAGCAATCAGCCCCAGCATTTT. Residues: CASQGYSNQPQHF.